These T cell receptor beta chains were read from a single sample in a study of T cell repertoires in cytomegalovirus infection. What these receptors recognize is not known. TCRdb processed the reads anew with MiXCR; each CDR3 protein has one entry. The sample lists about 890,000 distinct CDR3 sequences; roughly a third were seen once. Sequences were derived from cultured CD8+ T cells from PBMCs, sampled from culture after CMV antigen stimulation. The receptors derive from a human donor in good health (CMV status not recorded). Some clones in this sample may be carry-over from other donors' samples. The CDR3 runs from the conserved cysteine through the conserved F or W. Each record gives: V gene, J gene, D gene, clone size, CDR3 DNA, CDR3 protein. D genes are given only for firm matches. Clone size, where shown, is once, few, many, or a class for clones that have expanded.

TRBV27	TRBJ1-5	TRBD1	once	TGTGCCAGCTCGCTTCACAGGGGGAGTCAGCCCCAGCATTTT	CASSLHRGSQPQHF
TRBV10-1	TRBJ1-1	.	few	TGCGCCAGCAAGGACTGGAACACTGAAGCTTTCTTT	CASKDWNTEAFF
TRBV7-4	TRBJ2-5	.	.	TGTGTCAGCAGCTTAAGGGGGTTTCAAGAGACCCAGTACTTC	CVSSLRGFQETQYF
TRBV12-3/TRBV12-4	TRBJ2-1	.	.	TGTGCCAGCAGACCTTTCAAGAGCTCCTACAATGAGCAGTTCTTC	CASRPFKSSYNEQFF
TRBV27	TRBJ2-7	.	.	TGTGCCAGCAGGGCAGGGGCATACTACGAGCAGTACTTC	CASRAGAYYEQYF
TRBV9	TRBJ2-1	.	.	TGTGCCAGCAGCATAAACGTGGAACATGAGCAGTTCTTC	CASSINVEHEQFF
TRBV12-3/TRBV12-4	TRBJ1-1	.	many	TGTGCCAGCAGTTTAGTCGAGGGAACTGAAGCTTTCTTT	CASSLVEGTEAFF
TRBV5-1	TRBJ2-1	.	.	TGCGCCAGCAGCTTGGATCGGACGGTGTCCTACAATGAGCAGTTCTTC	CASSLDRTVSYNEQFF
TRBV19	TRBJ1-2	TRBD1	.	TGTGCCAGTAGTGTGTCCCGGGACAGGGTAGACGGCTACACCTTC	CASSVSRDRVDGYTF
TRBV2	TRBJ2-7	TRBD1	.	TGTGCCGCCGGAGGGACAGGGGGGCCGACGGACTCCTACGAGCAGTACTTC	CAAGGTGGPTDSYEQYF
TRBV7-6	TRBJ2-3	TRBD1	many	TGTGCCAGCAGCTTAAGGGGGACAGGGGCCCACACAGATACGCAGTATTTT	CASSLRGTGAHTDTQYF
TRBV11-2	TRBJ2-3	.	few	TGTGCCAGCAGCGAGCTCCTCCTTCGGGCGACAGATACGCAGTATTTT	CASSELLLRATDTQYF
TRBV11-1	TRBJ2-3	.	.	TGTGCCAGCAGCCCTAGCTTGGGGGGTAGCACAGATACGCAGTATTTT	CASSPSLGGSTDTQYF
TRBV25-1	TRBJ2-2	.	many	TGTGCCAGCAGTGAATTCTCCAGGGAAACCGGGGAGCTGTTTTTT	CASSEFSRETGELFF
TRBV7-9	TRBJ1-4	.	.	TGTGCCAGTAAGATTGCAACTAATGAAAAACTGTTTTTT	CASKIATNEKLFF
TRBV2	TRBJ2-2	.	.	TGTGCCAAGCTGCTGGACACCGGGGAGCTGTTTTTT	CAKLLDTGELFF
TRBV6-6	TRBJ1-4	TRBD1	many	TGTGCCAGCAGCCCGGACAGGGGTAATGAAAAACTGTTTTTT	CASSPDRGNEKLFF
TRBV28	TRBJ2-5	TRBD2	.	TGTGCCAGCAAGGAACGGGGGGGCCTAGAGACCCAGTACTTC	CASKERGGLETQYF
TRBV24-1	TRBJ1-2	TRBD1	.	TGTGCCACCAGTGACCCCCCGGACAGGGGTCTCGGAGAATATGGCTACACCTTC	CATSDPPDRGLGEYGYTF
TRBV9	TRBJ2-1	TRBD2	.	TGTGCCAGCAGCGTATCGGGGGGGGCCACCAATGAGCAGTTCTTC	CASSVSGGATNEQFF
TRBV7-2	TRBJ1-4	TRBD1	many	TGTGCCAGCAGCAACCAGGGGGGCGAAAAACTGTTTTTT	CASSNQGGEKLFF
TRBV7-6	TRBJ2-2	.	many	TGTGCCAGCACTCGGGGCTCCACCGGGGAGCTGTTTTTT	CASTRGSTGELFF
TRBV20-1	TRBJ2-1	.	few	TGCAGTGCTAGAGATATCCAGTCAGGCCACAATGAGCAGTTCTTC	CSARDIQSGHNEQFF
TRBV7-6	TRBJ2-1	.	few	TGTGCCAGCAGCACCTGGACCGGGACCTCCTACAATGAGCAGTTCTTC	CASSTWTGTSYNEQFF
TRBV12-3/TRBV12-4	TRBJ1-2	.	many	TGTGCCAGCAGTTTAGGCTTAGGTTTACGATATGGCTACACCTTC	CASSLGLGLRYGYTF
TRBV10-2	TRBJ1-6	TRBD1	.	TGCGCCAGCAGTGAGTCCATGACAGGGGGCTCACCCCTCCACTTT	CASSESMTGGSPLHF
TRBV4-1	TRBJ2-2	.	.	TGCACCAGCAGCCAAGGGGGATTAGGGGTCACCGGGGAGCTGTTTTTT	CTSSQGGLGVTGELFF
TRBV4-1	TRBJ2-7	.	.	TGCGCCAGCAGCCAAGGTCGGGCCGGGACCTACGAGCAGTACTTC	CASSQGRAGTYEQYF
TRBV10-3	TRBJ2-7	.	.	TGTGCCATCAGGACAGGCCCCCTTTACGAGCAGTACTTC	CAIRTGPLYEQYF
TRBV6-6	TRBJ1-2	.	.	TGTGCCAGCAAAGGCTTCTATGGCTACACCTTC	CASKGFYGYTF
TRBV12-5	TRBJ1-2	.	.	TGTGCTAGTGGTTTCGGGGCCAGGGATGAGGTCTATGGCTACATCTTC	CASGFGARDEVYGYIF
TRBV7-9	TRBJ2-3	.	few	TGTGCCAGCAGCTCACAGGACTTGGGTCTCGACCCCACAGATACGCAGTATTTT	CASSSQDLGLDPTDTQYF
TRBV7-6	TRBJ2-1	.	many	TGTGCCAGCAGCTTGGACGTGAAGAATGAGCAGTTCTTC	CASSLDVKNEQFF
TRBV2	TRBJ2-1	TRBD2	few	TGTGCCAGCGTGTTCGGGACTAGCGGTTTGAATTGGTCCTACAATGAGCAGTTCTTC	CASVFGTSGLNWSYNEQFF
TRBV29-1	TRBJ1-1	.	.	TGCAGCGTTGTGTTCGGGATTCCTTTCTTT	CSVVFGIPFF
TRBV7-6	TRBJ2-1	TRBD2	many	TGTGCCAGCAGCGCCCGACTAGCGGGCTCCTACAATGAGCAGTTCTTC	CASSARLAGSYNEQFF
TRBV4-2	TRBJ2-1	TRBD1	.	TGTGCCAGCAGCCAAGATTTGAGCCCGACAGGGTTCTACAATGAGCAGTTCTTC	CASSQDLSPTGFYNEQFF
TRBV27	TRBJ2-5	.	few	TGTGCCAGCAGTTTATGGGCAGGAATCCAAGAGACCCAGTACTTC	CASSLWAGIQETQYF
TRBV20-1	TRBJ2-2	TRBD1	.	TGCAGTGCTCTTACGGACAGGGGCACCGGGGAGCTGTTTTTT	CSALTDRGTGELFF
TRBV7-3	TRBJ2-2	TRBD1	.	TGTGCCAGCAGCTCGGACAGGGGGTTAACCGGGGAGCTGTTTTTT	CASSSDRGLTGELFF
TRBV7-6	TRBJ2-5	TRBD2	.	TGTGCCAGCAGCCCAGGGGTGGGACTAGATCGGGAGACCCAGTACTTC	CASSPGVGLDRETQYF
TRBV7-2	TRBJ2-1	.	many	TGTGCCAGCAGCCGTTTTGAGTCAGGGAAGTTCTTC	CASSRFESGKFF